The rows below give T cell receptor beta chains drawn from one sample of a study of cytomegalovirus exposure and HLA in healthy donors. TCRdb keeps only in-frame clones here, not all; method: immunoSEQ multiplex PCR. The sample carries 110,000 or so clones, 75% recorded once. Input material: PBMCs. Every receptor here comes from a woman in her thirties or forties in good health and CMV-seropositive. CDR3s include the opening cysteine and the closing phenylalanine or tryptophan. A D gene is named only where the DNA matches it firmly. The size field is filled for only some rows; it gives once, few, many or a size class.

>TRBV2|TRBD1|few|14|TRBJ2-7
CASTVAGGSYEQYF
TGTGCCAGCACCGTTGCAGGGGGAAGCTACGAGCAGTACTTC
>TRBV21-1|.|.|15|TRBJ1-1
CASSKGAGMNTEAFF
TGTGCCAGCAGCAAAGGGGCAGGAATGAACACTGAAGCTTTCTTT
>TRBV27|TRBD1|.|17|TRBJ1-2
CASSSPRDRDPLYGYTF
TGTGCCAGCAGTTCTCCCCGGGACAGGGATCCACTTTATGGCTACACCTTC
>TRBV28|.|.|15|TRBJ2-7
CASSRPTSSSYEQYF
TGTGCCAGCAGCCGCCCCACGTCGAGCTCCTACGAGCAGTACTTC
>TRBV11-2|.|.|14|TRBJ2-7
CASSLSHRDYEQYF
TGTGCCAGCAGCTTATCGCACAGGGATTACGAGCAGTACTTC
>TRBV30|.|.|15|TRBJ2-3
CAWSGGYGSTDTQYF
TGTGCCTGGAGTGGAGGGTACGGTAGCACAGATACGCAGTATTTT
>TRBV7-2|.|.|15|TRBJ2-2
CASSFWGQSTGELFF
TGTGCCAGCAGCTTTTGGGGGCAGAGCACCGGGGAGCTGTTTTTT
>TRBV30|TRBD1|.|17|TRBJ1-1
CAWSPLRTGALNTEAFF
TGTGCCTGGAGTCCCCTTCGGACAGGGGCCTTGAACACTGAAGCTTTCTTT
>TRBV9|.|once|17|TRBJ2-1
CASSVAETSEGYNEQFF
TGTGCCAGCAGCGTAGCAGAGACATCGGAGGGGTACAATGAGCAGTTCTTC
>TRBV28|TRBD2|.|14|TRBJ2-5
CASSSGRAQETQYF
TGTGCCAGCTCTAGCGGGAGGGCACAAGAGACCCAGTACTTC
>TRBV6-6|.|few|14|TRBJ1-1
CASSVNRVGTEAFF
TGTGCCAGCAGTGTCAACAGGGTAGGGACTGAAGCTTTCTTT
>TRBV5-1|.|.|15|TRBJ2-3
CASSFGEWSPDTQYF
TGCGCCAGCAGTTTTGGAGAGTGGTCCCCAGATACGCAGTATTTT
>TRBV18|.|once|12|TRBJ2-7
CASSPAEGEQYF
TGTGCCAGCTCACCAGCAGAGGGCGAGCAGTACTTC
>TRBV2|.|.|15|TRBJ2-7
CASSGVGRRPLEQYF
TGTGCCAGCAGTGGGGTAGGCAGGAGGCCTCTAGAGCAGTACTTC
>TRBV7-2|TRBD1|.|15|TRBJ2-2
CASSRTGGVTGELFF
TGTGCCAGCAGCAGGACAGGGGGCGTCACCGGGGAGCTGTTTTTT
>TRBV6-5|TRBD1|.|14|TRBJ2-7
CASSGTGRLGEQYF
TGTGCCAGCAGTGGGACAGGGCGGCTCGGCGAGCAGTACTTC
>TRBV5-4|TRBD1|.|15|TRBJ1-1
CASSFPDRGITEAFF
TGTGCCAGCAGCTTTCCGGACAGGGGAATTACTGAAGCTTTCTTT
>TRBV11-2|TRBD2|once|14|TRBJ2-7
CASSLEAGGYEQYF
TGTGCCAGCAGCTTGGAAGCGGGGGGCTACGAGCAGTACTTC
>TRBV18|.|.|14|TRBJ1-4
CASSGPDLGEKLFF
TGTGCCAGCTCGGGCCCGGATCTGGGCGAAAAACTGTTTTTT
>TRBV9|.|.|13|TRBJ1-2
CASSPELGYGYTF
TGTGCCAGCAGCCCCGAACTCGGCTATGGCTACACCTTC
>TRBV28|.|.|13|TRBJ1-5
CASSLRCCQPQHF
TGTGCCAGCAGTTTACGGTGCTGTCAGCCCCAGCATTTT
>TRBV4-2|.|.|16|TRBJ2-2
CASSPSDGKNTGELFF
TGTGCCAGCAGCCCCTCGGACGGGAAAAACACCGGGGAGCTGTTTTTT